Shown below are 32 T cell receptor beta chains from a single sample sequenced in a study of CD8+CD57+ T cells in acquired aplastic anemia (dated by TCRdb to about 2018). Sequencing was performed on an Illumina HiSeq 2000. Genomic DNA served as template for TCR beta VDJ combination and CDR3 sequence profiling. In TCRdb, the public reads were trimmed at Q25 with fastp and aligned with MiXCR, with productive beta chains retained. CDR3 protein sequences are deduplicated, and each keeps its most common genes and DNA. This sample lists 50,000 to 65,000 distinct CDR3 sequences; around 50% were detected once. The ten largest clones take up around 17% of the sample. Patients chosen for sequencing had shown expansion of CD8+CD57+ cells by flow cytometry. The sequenced material came from sorted CD4+, CD8+, or CD8+CD57+ T cells (not recorded which) from PBMCs. The receptors come from a human donor with aplastic anemia.

The gene calls are TRBV29-1 and TRBJ2-5, with TRBD2 matching 7 bases. CDR3 length equals 15 residues. After removal of 3 bases from V and 5 bases from J, the junction contained 12 bases not matched to a gene. CDR1 and CDR2 (germline): SQVTM, ANQGSEA. The CDR3 loop is CSVDRGDSGYETQYF. In DNA, the CDR3 is TGCAGCGTTGACCGAGGGGATAGCGGGTATGAGACCCAGTACTTC.

V usage is TRBV7-2 and J usage is TRBJ2-7; D is perhaps TRBD1 or TRBD2 (5 bases each). CDR1 SGHTA and CDR2 FQGNSA come from the germline V gene. Trimming stripped 6 bases from V and 6 bases from J, with 12 bases between. The length of the CDR3 is 12 residues. CDR3 DNA: TGTGCCAGCAGTTTTACCGGGGCCGAGCAGTACTTC. The encoded protein is CASSFTGAEQYF.

This clonotype was recorded at least ten times. V usage is TRBV19 and J usage is TRBJ2-2; D unresolved. Germline V CDR1 and CDR2: LNHDA, SQIVND (reference sequence). The length of the CDR3 is 14 residues. The V and J ends lost 4 bases and 7 bases respectively, with 13 bases between them. CDR3 nucleotides: TGTGCCAGTAGTAGGGCCCGTTCGGGCGGGGAGCTGTTTTTT. This translates into CASSRARSGGELFF.

The chain carries TRBV5-6 and TRBJ1-5; 9 bases line up with TRBD1. The germline gives CDR1 SGHDT, CDR2 YYEEEE. There are 18 residues in the CDR3. Trimming cost V 1 base and J 4 bases; bases outside gene matches: 12. The CDR3 DNA reads TGTGCCAGCAGCTTGACGGGGCAACGCGGGACAGGGAATCAGCCCCAGCATTTT. Residues: CASSLTGQRGTGNQPQHF.

This clonotype was recorded many times. The chain employs TRBV12-3 or TRBV12-4 and TRBJ1-2, with D hard to call. Trimming stripped 5 bases from V and 8 bases from J, with 15 bases between. The CDR3 covers 13 residues. CDR3 loop: CASSPRGLDGYTF. The CDR3 nucleotides are TGTGCCAGCAGTCCCCGAGGGTTAGACGGCTACACCTTC.

The rearrangement links TRBV19 to TRBJ1-4, with D unresolved. V gave up 1 base and J gave up 10 bases, with 4 bases separating them. This CDR3 has 11 residues. CDR1 and CDR2 from the germline V gene are LNHDA and SQIVND (reference sequence). In nucleotides, the CDR3 is TGTGCCAGTAGTATAGCTGGAAAACTGTTTTTT. Translation: CASSIAGKLFF.

The rearrangement links TRBV10-3 to TRBJ1-6, with TRBD1 identical over 7 bases. This CDR3 comprises 15 residues. Germline V gene sequence: CDR1 ENHRY, CDR2 SYGVKD. The V and J ends lost 5 bases and 10 bases, in that order; junction bases with no gene match: 11. The CDR3 loop is CAISSDREGRSPLHF. CDR3 nucleotides: TGTGCCATCAGTAGTGACAGGGAGGGACGGTCACCCCTCCACTTT.

The chain joins TRBV4-3 to TRBJ1-1; D uncertain. Germline V gives CDR1 LGHNA, CDR2 YSLEER. V was cut by 3 bases and J by 0 bases, with 14 bases left in between. This CDR3 has 16 residues. As DNA, the CDR3 is TGCGCCAGCAGCCAGTGGGCTACGGCGATGAACACTGAAGCTTTCTTT. As protein: CASSQWATAMNTEAFF.

There are a few counts of this clonotype. The genes are TRBV7-2 and TRBJ2-3; D unresolved. CDR3 length equals 15 residues. Trimming removed 1 base from V and 2 bases from J, with 10 bases in between. The germline CDR1 and CDR2 sequences are SGHTA and FQGNSA. The CDR3, as DNA: TGTGCCAGCAGCTTAGGGCTACTAAACACAGATACGCAGTATTTT. Translating gives CASSLGLLNTDTQYF.

The chain couples TRBV24-1 to TRBJ2-3; the match to TRBD2 covers 7 bases. With V trimmed by 4 bases and J by 5 bases, 8 bases remained unmatched. The length of the CDR3 is 15 residues. Germline CDR1 and CDR2: KGHDR and SFDVKD. This CDR3 is CATSDTAGRGDTQYF. The CDR3 DNA reads as TGTGCCACCAGTGACACGGCGGGGAGGGGAGATACGCAGTATTTT.

This sequence joins TRBV5-1 and TRBJ2-1, with TRBD2 matching 7 bases. The germline V gene encodes CDR1 SGHRS and CDR2 YFSETQ. CDR3 length: 13 amino acids. Unmatched junction bases numbered 5, after V lost 4 bases and J lost 7 bases. CDR3 DNA sequence: TGCGCCAGCAGCGCCGGACTAGGGAATGAGCAGTTCTTC. Translating gives CASSAGLGNEQFF.

By sample share, this clonotype is medium-sized. This rearrangement joins TRBV7-6 to TRBJ2-7; TRBD1 aligns across 9 bases. Trimming cost V 9 bases and J 4 bases; bases outside gene matches: 4. The CDR3 has 12 residues. Per the germline V gene, CDR1 is SGHVS and CDR2 is FNYEAQ. In DNA, the CDR3 is TGTGCCAGTGGGACAGGGCCTTACGAGCAGTACTTC. This sequence encodes CASGTGPYEQYF.

The chain employs TRBV25-1 and TRBJ2-2, with 8 bases matching TRBD2. V lost 6 bases, J lost 5 bases, and 5 bases stayed unmatched. The CDR3 runs 14 residues. Germline CDR1 is MGHDK and CDR2 is SYGVNS. As DNA, the CDR3 is TGTGCCAGCAGAGGCCTAGCGGGTACCGGGGAGCTGTTTTTT. As protein: CASRGLAGTGELFF.

The chain carries TRBV24-1 and TRBJ2-5, with TRBD1 as a possible D gene (5 bases). The CDR3 covers 15 residues. V was cut by 4 bases and J by 2 bases, with 13 bases left in between. Per germline, CDR1 KGHDR and CDR2 SFDVKD. CDR3 coding DNA: TGTGCCACCAGTGAGAGTCAGGGATCACAAGAGACCCAGTACTTC. It encodes CATSESQGSQETQYF.

The chain uses TRBV7-9 and TRBJ2-2; D gene uncertain. This CDR3 comprises 14 residues. V was trimmed by 5 bases and J by 3 bases, leaving 10 bases between them. Germline V CDR1 and CDR2: SEHNR, FQNEAQ (reference sequence). The CDR3 protein is CASSARFDTGELFF. The CDR3 coding sequence is TGTGCCAGCAGCGCCAGGTTCGACACCGGGGAGCTGTTTTTT.

The V and J genes are TRBV19 and TRBJ1-2; tentatively, D is TRBD1 (6 bases). Germline V gene data show CDR1 as LNHDA and CDR2 as SQIVND (reference sequence). The CDR3 loop spans 15 amino acids. V was clipped by 3 bases and J by 2 bases, with 13 bases between them. Here the CDR3 DNA reads TGTGCCAGTAGTATGTGGTGGGGGCGAAACTATGGCTACACCTTC. This encodes CASSMWWGRNYGYTF.

In this sample, this clonotype turned up a few times. This chain connects TRBV18 to TRBJ2-2; D not certain. V dropped 0 bases and J dropped 1 base, with 0 bases sitting between them. The CDR3 has 13 amino acids. The V gene's germline CDR1 is KGHSH and CDR2 LQKENI. The CDR3 sequence: CASSPPNTGELFF. The CDR3 DNA reads as TGTGCCAGCTCACCACCGAACACCGGGGAGCTGTTTTTT.

This clonotype is termed medium-sized. The gene calls are TRBV10-2 and TRBJ1-2; TRBD1 agrees at 11 bases. V shed 7 bases, J shed 4 bases, and the junction held 5 bases outside the gene matches. CDR1 and CDR2 from the germline V gene are WSHSY and SAAADI. This CDR3 contains 14 residues. The CDR3 reads CASNPGQGAYGYTF. The CDR3 DNA follows: TGCGCCAGCAATCCCGGACAGGGGGCCTATGGCTACACCTTC.

Many counts were recorded for this clonotype. The chain employs TRBV28 and TRBJ1-4, with D maybe TRBD1 (5 bases). V lost 3 bases and J lost 1, with 15 bases in between. Germline V CDR1 and CDR2: MDHEN, SYDVKM. This CDR3 spans 17 amino acids. The chain's CDR3 is CASSLVLGGETNEKLFF. As DNA, the CDR3 is TGTGCCAGCAGTTTGGTGTTGGGGGGAGAAACTAATGAAAAACTGTTTTTT. Together with reference TRBV28 and TRBJ1-4, the CDR3 gives the full variable domain: DVKVTQSSRYLVKRTGEKVFLECVQDMDHENMFWYRQDPGLGLRLIYFSYDVKMKEKGDIPEGYSVSREKKERFSLILESASTNQTSMYLCASSLVLGGETNEKLFFGSGTQLSVL.

This clonotype has at least ten counts. The chain joins TRBV5-6 to TRBJ1-5; D not resolved. Germline loops: CDR1 SGHDT, CDR2 YYEEEE. The CDR3 totals 12 residues. Trimming pared 0 bases from V and 3 bases from J, leaving 1 base between. The CDR3 region has the DNA TGTGCCAGCAGCTTGGACAATCAGCCCCAGCATTTT. Amino acids: CASSLDNQPQHF. Full variable domain (outside the CDR3, taken from reference TRBV5-6 and TRBJ1-5): DAGVTQSPTHLIKTRGQQVTLRCSPKSGHDTVSWYQQALGQGPQFIFQYYEEEERQRGNFPDRFSGHQFPNYSSELNVNALLLGDSALYLCASSLDNQPQHFGDGTRLSIL.

This clonotype appeared many times. This rearrangement joins TRBV5-1 to TRBJ1-1; no definite D call. The CDR3 runs to 14 residues. V was trimmed by 1 base and J by 1 base, leaving 8 bases between them. The germline CDR1 and CDR2 sequences are SGHRS and YFSETQ. CDR3 residues: CASSLSSWNTEAFF. CDR3 coding DNA: TGCGCCAGCAGCTTGAGTAGCTGGAACACTGAAGCTTTCTTT.

Worth noting for this clonotype: Since a much larger clone is just one base distant, this may be a read error. This chain links TRBV5-4 with TRBJ2-1; D may match TRBD1 or TRBD2 (6 bases each). The CDR3 length is 16 residues. Germline V lookup: CDR1 SGHNT, CDR2 YYREEE (reference sequence). This CDR3 is CVSSLSRGVSYNEQFF. The CDR3 bases are TGTGTCAGCAGCTTGTCGAGGGGGGTCTCCTACAATGAGCAGTTCTTC. The whole variable domain, remainder taken from reference TRBV5-4 and TRBJ2-1, is ETGVTQSPTHLIKTRGQQVTLRCSSQSGHNTVSWYQQALGQGPQFIFQYYREEENGRGNFPPRFSGLQFPNYSSELNVNALELDDSALYLCVSSLSRGVSYNEQFFGPGTRLTVL.

This sequence joins TRBV2 and TRBJ1-6; 8 bases are a match to TRBD1. CDR3 length: 15 residues. V shed 2 bases and J 7 bases; nucleotides not matched to a gene: 4. Germline V gene sequence: CDR1 SNHLY, CDR2 FYNNEI. Here the CDR3 DNA reads TGTGCCAGCAGTGAATCCCAGGGGGCAAATTCACCCCTCCACTTT. It translates to CASSESQGANSPLHF.

The J gene is TRBJ2-3, the V gene TRBV2, with 10 bases aligning to TRBD2. CDR3 size: 15 residues. Germline values: CDR1 SNHLY, CDR2 FYNNEI. With 10 bases clipped from V and 4 bases from J, the junction kept 11 bases outside the gene matches. The CDR3 protein is CANIASGGPADTQYF. CDR3 DNA: TGTGCCAACATAGCTAGCGGGGGTCCCGCAGATACGCAGTATTTT.

The chain has TRBV12-3 or TRBV12-4 and TRBJ1-2; 8 nucleotides agree with TRBD1. The CDR3 runs to 12 residues. V lost 6 bases and J lost 7; bases outside the gene matches: 4. CDR3 in amino acids: CASRGQGGGYTF. CDR3 nucleotide sequence: TGTGCCAGCAGAGGACAGGGAGGTGGCTACACCTTC.

This clonotype has just one count. The rearrangement uses TRBV10-3 and TRBJ1-2; D is possibly TRBD1 (6 bases). CDR1 is ENHRY, CDR2 SYGVKD, per germline. The CDR3 contains 15 residues. V gave up 4 bases and J gave up 6 bases, with 18 bases separating them. The CDR3 is CAISVQGIGLHGYTF. CDR3 in DNA: TGTGCCATCAGTGTTCAGGGGATCGGGCTTCATGGCTACACCTTC.

This clonotype was recorded many times. The J gene is TRBJ2-7, the V gene TRBV5-1, with 12 bases fitting TRBD1. CDR3 size: 15 residues. J lost 4 bases, V lost 4 bases, and 6 bases had no gene match. Germline V gene lookup returns CDR1 SGHRS and CDR2 YFSETQ. The CDR3 region is CASSQGTGGIYEQYF. DNA of the CDR3: TGCGCCAGCAGCCAGGGGACAGGGGGCATTTACGAGCAGTACTTC.

The chain employs TRBV10-3 and TRBJ2-7, with 7 bases aligning to TRBD1. This CDR3 has 14 amino acids. Per germline, CDR1 ENHRY and CDR2 SYGVKD. V lost 6 bases to trimming and J lost 7 bases; unmatched junction nucleotides: 12. The CDR3: CAIREPGQSGEQYF. The CDR3 bases are TGTGCCATCAGAGAACCGGGACAGTCAGGGGAGCAGTACTTC.

There are many counts of this clonotype. The chain has TRBV4-2 and TRBJ1-2, with D unresolved. This CDR3 is built from 12 residues. The germline CDR1 and CDR2 sequences are LGHNA and YNFKEQ. V dropped 0 bases and J dropped 6 bases, with 5 bases sitting between them. As DNA, the CDR3 is TGTGCCAGCAGCCAAGATAGCAATGGCTACACCTTC. As protein: CASSQDSNGYTF.

The chain uses TRBV29-1 and TRBJ2-1, with TRBD1 matching 8 bases. Trimming took 4 bases from V and 6 from J; bases not matched to a gene: 8. Germline CDR1 reads SQVTM; CDR2 reads ANQGSEA. The CDR3 totals 14 residues. The CDR3 reads CSVVGQGTLNEQFF. CDR3 DNA sequence: TGCAGCGTTGTCGGACAGGGTACGCTCAATGAGCAGTTCTTC.

The rearrangement links TRBV7-6 to TRBJ1-1, with TRBD1 matching 10 bases. The V and J ends lost 4 bases and 5 bases, in that order; junction bases with no gene match: 1. Germline values: CDR1 SGHVS, CDR2 FNYEAQ. This CDR3 has 13 amino acids. The CDR3: CASSSGQGTEAFF. The CDR3 region has the DNA TGTGCCAGCAGCTCGGGACAGGGGACTGAAGCTTTCTTT. The full variable domain, its missing parts supplied by reference TRBV7-6 and TRBJ1-1, is GAGVSQSPRYKVTKRGQDVALRCDPISGHVSLYWYRQALGQGPEFLTYFNYEAQQDKSGLPNDRFSAERPEGSISTLTIQRTEQRDSAMYRCASSSGQGTEAFFGQGTRLTVV.

The V and J genes are TRBV7-3 and TRBJ2-5; D is unclear. The CDR3 length is 13 residues. Deletions cut 5 bases from V and 5 bases from J, with 12 bases between. CDR1 and CDR2 from the germline V gene are SGHTA and FQGTGA. DNA of the CDR3: TGTGCCAGCAGCCAAGGTCCCCAGGAGACCCAGTACTTC. This translates into CASSQGPQETQYF.